The 18 T cell receptor beta chains listed next were all sequenced from one sample in a study of T cell changes during pregnancy in multiple sclerosis. TCRdb's table, derived via immunoSEQ multiplex PCR, lists solely in-frame clones and lacks some. Here the sample spans tens of thousands of clones, approximately 91% being singletons. This specimen consisted of peripheral blood, obtained in the second trimester of pregnancy. The source is a female donor in good health, enrolled as a control in a pregnancy study.

This clone was seen a few times. This chain links TRBV7-3 with TRBJ1-6; 7 bases line up with TRBD1. The CDR3 totals 16 residues. Germline values: CDR1 SGHTA, CDR2 FQGTGA. The V and J ends lost 2 bases and 8 bases, in that order; junction bases with no gene match: 9. CDR3 sequence reads: CASSLYGGQFHSPLHF. The DNA for the CDR3 is TGTGCCAGCAGCTTATACGGGGGACAGTTCCATTCACCCCTCCACTTT.

The V and J genes are TRBV9 and TRBJ1-3, with 10 bases fitting TRBD1. The germline V gene has CDR1 SGDLS and CDR2 YYNGEE. This CDR3 contains 16 residues. The V gene end was trimmed by 4 bases and the J gene end by 6 bases; junction bases not matched to a gene: 10. The CDR3 sequence is CASSPITGTGENTIYF. Here the CDR3 DNA reads TGTGCCAGCAGCCCTATAACCGGGACAGGGGAAAACACCATATATTTT.

The rearrangement links TRBV4-1 to TRBJ2-3; TRBD2 might be the D (6 bases). The CDR3 contains 17 residues. V lost 6 bases, J lost 1 base, and 20 bases lay in between. Germline V lookup: CDR1 MGHRA, CDR2 YSYEKL. The CDR3 DNA follows: TGCGCCAGCAGTTCCCCTGGGCTAGCGAGGGGCACAGATACGCAGTATTTT. It translates to CASSSPGLARGTDTQYF.

V is TRBV6-6 and J is TRBJ2-5; 11 bases match TRBD2. The CDR3 runs to 14 residues. Germline lookup yields CDR1 MNHNY and CDR2 SVGAGI (reference sequence). Trimming cost V 5 bases and J 4 bases; bases outside gene matches: 3. CDR3 in amino acids: CASSLAGGGETQYF. The DNA of the CDR3 is TGTGCCAGCAGTCTAGCGGGAGGCGGAGAGACCCAGTACTTC.

The V and J genes are TRBV5-1 and TRBJ1-2; 8 positions match TRBD1. Germline values: CDR1 SGHRS, CDR2 YFSETQ. CDR3 length equals 14 residues. The junction had 8 bases not matched to a gene; V was cut back by 4 bases and J by 6 bases. Here the CDR3 DNA reads TGCGCCAGCAGCCAAACGACAGGGGCCAATGGCTACACCTTC. Translated, it gives CASSQTTGANGYTF. The variable domain in full, with the rest retrieved from reference TRBV5-1 and TRBJ1-2, is KAGVTQTPRYLIKTRGQQVTLSCSPISGHRSVSWYQQTPGQGLQFLFEYFSETQRNKGNFPGRFSGRQFSNSRSEMNVSTLELGDSALYLCASSQTTGANGYTFGSGTRLTVV.

The J gene is TRBJ2-3, the V gene TRBV11-3; a weak D match, TRBD2 (6 bases). Trimming stripped 4 bases from V and 3 bases from J, with 17 bases between. The CDR3 spans 16 residues. Germline CDR1 is SGHNT and CDR2 is YENEEA. In DNA, the CDR3 is TGTGCCAGCAGCTCCCGGGGGACGGCCGCAACAGATACGCAGTATTTT. This encodes CASSSRGTAATDTQYF.

This clone was counted once. The CDR3 region has the DNA TGCGCCAGCAGCTTCCGGGGTGAAGGCGAGCAGTACTTC. Encoded protein: CASSFRGEGEQYF. This chain uses TRBV5-1 with TRBJ2-7; tentative D call: TRBD2 (5 bases). V was shortened by 2 bases and J by 6 bases, with 12 bases between the two germline ends. Germline CDR1 SGHRS, CDR2 YFSETQ. The CDR3 spans 13 residues.

CDR3 bases: TGTGCCAGCAGCCAACTGAGAGATACGCAGTATTTT. Its protein is CASSQLRDTQYF. The chain is built from TRBV5-5 and TRBJ2-3; D is undetermined. Germline V gene sequence: CDR1 SGHKS, CDR2 YYEKEE (reference sequence). Trimming removed 4 bases at V and 5 bases at J, with 8 bases between. CDR3 length: 12 residues.

The chain combines TRBV5-8 with TRBJ1-1, with D uncertain. The CDR3 contains 15 residues. Germline values: CDR1 SGHTS, CDR2 YDEGEE. V lost 1 base and J lost 4, with 14 bases in between. The CDR3 here is CASSLFFVRSTEAFF. The CDR3 DNA sequence: TGTGCCAGCAGCTTGTTTTTCGTAAGGAGCACTGAAGCTTTCTTT.

The chain is built from TRBV7-9 and TRBJ1-6; D is unclear. The CDR3 extends over 12 amino acids. Per the germline V gene, CDR1 is SEHNR and CDR2 is FQNEAQ (reference sequence). The ends were cut back, 3 bases at V and 10 bases at J, with 7 bases in the middle. CDR3 bases: TGTGCCAGCAGCTTCAAGCTCTCACCCCTCCACTTT. The encoded protein is CASSFKLSPLHF.

The gene calls are TRBV6-4 and TRBJ2-1; 10 bases map to TRBD2. V lost 3 bases, J lost 4 bases, and 3 bases stayed unmatched. Germline assignment: CDR1 MRHNA and CDR2 SNTAGT. This CDR3 is built from 15 residues. The CDR3 loop is CASSETSGDYNEQFF. The CDR3 nucleotides are TGTGCCAGCAGTGAAACTAGCGGGGATTACAATGAGCAGTTCTTC.

This rearrangement joins TRBV7-9 to TRBJ1-2; D uncertain. Trimming shortened V by 1 base and J by 8 bases, and 11 bases separated the two germline ends. This CDR3 is 13 amino acids long. The germline gives CDR1 SEHNR, CDR2 FQNEAQ (reference sequence). CDR3 DNA sequence: TGTGCCAGCAGCTTAGGAGGGAGGCAGGGCTACACCTTC. Amino acids: CASSLGGRQGYTF.

This clone was recorded a few times. The V call is TRBV2, the J call TRBJ2-7; TRBD1 aligns across 9 bases. This CDR3 contains 14 residues. Losses at the gene ends were 8 bases for V and 5 bases for J; bases not matched to a gene: 10. Germline assignment: CDR1 SNHLY and CDR2 FYNNEI. CDR3 region: CASSPGTGLDEQYF. Written as DNA, the CDR3 is TGTGCCAGCTCTCCCGGGACAGGGTTAGACGAGCAGTACTTC.

V usage is TRBV5-5 and J usage is TRBJ1-2; a weak D match, TRBD1 (5 bases). Trimming cost V 3 bases and J 0 bases, with 12 bases left between them. Germline V lookup: CDR1 SGHKS, CDR2 YYEKEE (reference sequence). There are 15 residues in the CDR3. CDR3 region: CASSSSGATNYGYTF. As DNA, the CDR3 is TGTGCCAGCAGCTCCAGCGGGGCTACTAACTATGGCTACACCTTC. Looking up the rest from reference TRBV5-5 and TRBJ1-2 gives the full variable domain: DAGVTQSPTHLIKTRGQQVTLRCSPISGHKSVSWYQQVLGQGPQFIFQYYEKEERGRGNFPDRFSARQFPNYSSELNVNALLLGDSALYLCASSSSGATNYGYTFGSGTRLTVV.

The gene calls are TRBV9 and TRBJ2-3, with 8 bases matching TRBD2. CDR1 is SGDLS and CDR2 is YYNGEE in the germline V gene. J gave up 2 bases and V 1 base, and 6 bases lay outside the gene matches. The CDR3 loop spans 16 amino acids. The CDR3 DNA reads as TGTGCCAGCAGCGTATGGGCGGGGGGTTACACAGATACGCAGTATTTT. This sequence encodes CASSVWAGGYTDTQYF. Filled out from reference TRBV9 and TRBJ2-3, the complete variable domain reads DSGVTQTPKHLITATGQRVTLRCSPRSGDLSVYWYQQSLDQGLQFLIQYYNGEERAKGNILERFSAQQFPDLHSELNLSSLELGDSALYFCASSVWAGGYTDTQYFGPGTRLTVL.

The chain is built from TRBV5-4 and TRBJ2-7, with D maybe TRBD1 (7 bases). Germline loops: CDR1 SGHNT, CDR2 YYREEE (reference sequence). The CDR3 extends over 14 amino acids. V was pared by 0 bases and J by 2 bases, with 9 bases between. For the CDR3, the DNA is TGTGCCAGCAGCTTGGCCAGGGGGGCCTACGAGCAGTACTTC. This gives the protein CASSLARGAYEQYF.

This rearrangement joins TRBV5-4 to TRBJ1-6; D might be TRBD1 (6 bases). The CDR3 runs to 16 residues. The germline CDR1 and CDR2 sequences are SGHNT and YYREEE (reference sequence). V shed 3 bases and J shed 7 bases, with 17 bases lying between them. The CDR3 region has the DNA TGTGCCAGCAGCTCATCTGGGGGCCTTCCGAATTCACCCCTCCACTTT. Encoded protein: CASSSSGGLPNSPLHF.

This chain connects TRBV28 to TRBJ2-1; TRBD1 aligns across 7 bases. This CDR3 contains 14 residues. From germline, CDR1 is MDHEN and CDR2 SYDVKM. The trim removed 6 bases at V and 6 bases at J, leaving 8 bases unmatched. The DNA for the CDR3 is TGTGCCAGCAGCTTCCTGGGACAGACCAATGAGCAGTTCTTC. This translates into CASSFLGQTNEQFF. Based on the CDR3 plus reference TRBV28 and TRBJ2-1, the full variable domain is DVKVTQSSRYLVKRTGEKVFLECVQDMDHENMFWYRQDPGLGLRLIYFSYDVKMKEKGDIPEGYSVSREKKERFSLILESASTNQTSMYLCASSFLGQTNEQFFGPGTRLTVL.